This record concerns one TCR beta chain sequence. TCRdb's copy holds only in-frame clones and misses some; the assay was immunoSEQ multiplex PCR. The sample yields 90,000 to 120,000 clones, about 71% seen once. These data originate in a study of shared clonotypes between healthy human individuals. Germline V CDR1 and CDR2: SGHNT, YYREEE (reference sequence). V lost 2 bases to trimming and J lost 5 bases, with 20 bases between them. This CDR3 has 16 residues. The chain employs TRBV5-4 and TRBJ2-7; a weak D match, TRBD2 (6 bases). The clonotype comes from a woman aged 25 to 39 in good health. The sequenced sample consisted of memory CD8+ T cells sorted from blood. Subset defined: CD45RO+ cells pooled with CCR7-negative TemRA cells. The DNA of the CDR3 is TGTGCCAGCAGCTTTAGATTAAGGGGAGGATCGGACGAGCAGTACTTC. It is translated as CASSFRLRGGSDEQYF.